These 2 T cell receptor beta chains originate from one sample sequenced in a study of T cells expressing NK-cell markers (dated by TCRdb to about 2020). The library was produced with 5' RACE. The data were produced on an Illumina HiSeq 2000. With the reads reprocessed by TCRdb, a single entry stands for each CDR3 protein sequence and no DNA is reported. The sample's table covers about 180,000 distinct CDR3 sequences. Of the sample, under 20% is held by the ten largest clones. What was sequenced was blood T cells: a sorted CD56 or NKG2C T cell subset, CD4+ or CD8+ T cells, or bulk PBMC T cells (not recorded which). Source of these receptors: a woman aged 18 to 69 in good health.

The rearrangement joins TRBV5-5 to TRBJ2-1; as DNA is missing, the TRBD1 call by TCRdb cannot be tested. This CDR3 is 16 amino acids long. The germline V gene has CDR1 SGHKS and CDR2 YYEKEE (reference sequence). This chain's CDR3 is CASSRMGQGTYNEQFF.

V gene TRBV5-1 combines with J gene TRBJ1-2. This CDR3 has 15 amino acids. CDR1 and CDR2 (germline): SGHRS, YFSETQ. CDR3: CASSPQHAELYGYTF.